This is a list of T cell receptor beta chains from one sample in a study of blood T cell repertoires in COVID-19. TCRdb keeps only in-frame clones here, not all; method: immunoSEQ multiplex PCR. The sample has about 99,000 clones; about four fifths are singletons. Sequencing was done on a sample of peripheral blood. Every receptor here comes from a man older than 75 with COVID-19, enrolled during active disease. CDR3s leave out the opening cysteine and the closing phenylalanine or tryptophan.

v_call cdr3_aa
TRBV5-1 ASSSGQGRTEAF
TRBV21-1 ASSLTSGSSYNEQF
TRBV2 ASRVDRAANYGYT
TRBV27 ASTGGPSTDTQY
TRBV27 ASSLYSLISYNEQF
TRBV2 ASSEVRGLGTDTQY
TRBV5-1 ASTTERGLNSPLH
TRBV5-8 ASRPDRGYNEQF
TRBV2 ASRVRQVENEKLF
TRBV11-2 ASSLVGAPGEKLF
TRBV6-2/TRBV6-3 ASSSRLAGGQGDTQY
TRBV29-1 SVGAQGITDTQY
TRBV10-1 ASSDGWGGLNTEAF
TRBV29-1 SVARSHNEQF
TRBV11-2 ASSTGTGNVGNTEAF
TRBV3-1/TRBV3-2 ASSPSLAGNYEQY
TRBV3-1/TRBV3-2 ASSQGQGAEAF
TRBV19 ASMRPDRGRKSEAF
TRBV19 ASSTKTGANSPLH
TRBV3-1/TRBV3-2 ASSRAGTWDGYT
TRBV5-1 ASSYDSNQPQH
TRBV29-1 SVRTGPNTEAF
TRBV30 ACQGSNQPQH
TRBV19 ASSIDIAAYEQY
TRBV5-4 ASSGTGGNKEKLF
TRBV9 ASSVQVHTEAF
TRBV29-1 SVEVRFGASYGYT
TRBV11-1 ASSLARSGTYEQY
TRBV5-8 ASSYVSRTVPDYEQY
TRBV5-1 ASSLGTGSINEKLF
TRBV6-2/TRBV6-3 ASSSAGNSYEQY
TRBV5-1 ASSDRQGTNEKLF
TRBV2 ASSVDRDRGHEQY
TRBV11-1 ASSRDRGETQY
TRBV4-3 ASSQEQGAAYEQY
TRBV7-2 ASSLSGGASGELF
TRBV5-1 ASSSLGQGVFGEKLF
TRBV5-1 ASSWVGGPSYEQY
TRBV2 ASSVLEQY
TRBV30 AWSVFGGSQY
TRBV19 ASSPQGSGYT
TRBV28 ASSASGTAQIYGYT
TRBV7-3 ASSQTSPETQY